These T cell receptor beta chains were read from a single sample in a study of T cell responses to AZD1222 COVID-19 vaccine. Data came from immunoSEQ multiplex PCR; TCRdb stores just in-frame clones and leaves some out. Of about 79,000 clones in the sample, 83% were seen once. The material was peripheral blood, obtained 28 days after the second AZD1222 dose. The origin of the receptors is an adult who received the AZD1222 COVID-19 vaccine. Both conserved end residues are part of each CDR3. Fields, in order: clone size, J gene, D gene, V gene, CDR3 protein, CDR3 DNA. A D gene is named only where the DNA matches it firmly. Clone size is given for some rows only: seen once, a few or many times, or a class if the clone is expanded.

>.|TRBJ1-1|.|TRBV5-6
CASSLVLPLNTEAFF
TGTGCCAGCAGCTTGGTACTACCTTTGAACACTGAAGCTTTCTTT
>.|TRBJ2-7|.|TRBV11-2
CASSLAGPVEQYF
TGTGCCAGCAGCCTGGCGGGCCCGGTGGAGCAGTACTTC
>.|TRBJ2-7|TRBD1|TRBV2
CASSYRTGAEYEQYF
TGTGCCAGCAGTTACCGGACAGGGGCCGAGTACGAGCAGTACTTC
>.|TRBJ1-1|.|TRBV30
CAWSVGTMNTEAFF
TGTGCCTGGAGTGTGGGCACCATGAACACTGAAGCTTTCTTT
>.|TRBJ2-1|TRBD1|TRBV28
CASSWRTGDQAYNEQFF
TGTGCCAGCAGTTGGAGGACAGGGGATCAGGCTTACAATGAGCAGTTCTTC
>.|TRBJ1-5|.|TRBV27
CASSLDIRQPQHF
TGTGCCAGCAGTTTGGACATCCGGCAGCCCCAGCATTTT
>few|TRBJ2-7|.|TRBV4-1
CASSQAPTSYEQYF
TGCGCCAGCAGCCAGGCACCAACCTCCTACGAGCAGTACTTC
>.|TRBJ2-1|TRBD2|TRBV5-6
CASRGLAGVEQFF
TGTGCCAGCAGGGGACTAGCGGGAGTTGAGCAGTTCTTC
>.|TRBJ1-6|.|TRBV6-5
CASSYLSSYNSPLHF
TGTGCCAGCAGTTACCTGAGCTCCTATAATTCACCCCTCCACTTT
>.|TRBJ1-4|.|TRBV2
CASKGGIQNEKLFF
TGTGCCAGCAAAGGCGGGATCCAAAATGAAAAACTGTTTTTT
>.|TRBJ2-3|TRBD2|TRBV5-1
CASSGISGRTSTDTQYF
TGCGCCAGCAGCGGGATTAGCGGGAGGACTAGCACAGATACGCAGTATTTT
>.|TRBJ1-5|.|TRBV4-1
CASSQERKGAQHF
TGCGCCAGCAGCCAAGAACGTAAGGGGGCCCAGCATTTT
>.|TRBJ1-2|.|TRBV6-5
CASSYGVGSVYGYTF
TGTGCCAGCAGTTATGGAGTCGGGAGTGTCTATGGCTACACCTTC
>once|TRBJ1-5|.|TRBV5-4
CASSLAKLGTPSNQPQHF
TGTGCCAGCAGCTTGGCCAAGTTGGGGACTCCCAGCAATCAGCCCCAGCATTTT
>.|TRBJ2-3|.|TRBV11-3
CASSLDGDTQYF
TGTGCCAGCAGCTTAGATGGAGATACGCAGTATTTT
>once|TRBJ1-5|.|TRBV28
CASSFGGYSNQPQHF
TGTGCCAGCAGTTTTGGGGGTTATAGCAATCAGCCCCAGCATTTT
>few|TRBJ1-1|.|TRBV27
CASRLGGVGVTEAFF
TGTGCCAGCCGACTGGGAGGGGTTGGGGTCACTGAAGCTTTCTTT
>.|TRBJ1-4|.|TRBV28
CASGRQINEKLFF
TGTGCCTCCGGGAGGCAGATTAATGAAAAACTGTTTTTT
>few|TRBJ2-5|TRBD2|TRBV9
CASSPSGGSWETQYF
TGTGCCAGCAGCCCCTCGGGCGGGAGCTGGGAGACCCAGTACTTC
>.|TRBJ1-4|.|TRBV5-5
CASSLVSVGSNEKLFF
TGTGCCAGCAGCTTGGTTTCCGTCGGTAGTAATGAAAAACTGTTTTTT
>few|TRBJ1-3|.|TRBV28
CASSPMWSGGNTIYF
TGTGCCAGCAGTCCAATGTGGTCGGGGGGAAACACCATATATTTT
>.|TRBJ2-7|TRBD2|TRBV5-4
CASSFELAASYEQYF
TGTGCCAGCAGCTTCGAACTAGCGGCCTCCTACGAGCAGTACTTC
>.|TRBJ2-1|TRBD2|TRBV3-1/TRBV3-2
CASSQGLLAGVVGYNEQFF
TGTGCCAGCAGCCAAGGACTTCTAGCGGGAGTAGTAGGCTACAATGAGCAGTTCTTC
>.|TRBJ1-5|TRBD1|TRBV28
CASSLQGGGNQPQHF
TGTGCCAGCAGCTTACAGGGGGGTGGCAATCAGCCCCAGCATTTT
>.|TRBJ1-5|.|TRBV10-3
CAISRDKYSNQPQHF
TGTGCCATCAGTCGGGACAAGTATAGCAATCAGCCCCAGCATTTT
>.|TRBJ1-4|.|TRBV28
CASSPNPLEKLFF
TGTGCCAGCAGTCCAAACCCCCTTGAAAAACTGTTTTTT
>.|TRBJ1-3|.|TRBV4-2
CASSQDGGNTIYF
TGTGCCAGCAGCCAAGACGGAGGAAACACCATATATTTT
>.|TRBJ1-3|.|TRBV5-1
CASSLGPEVRNTIYF
TGCGCCAGCAGCTTGGGGCCCGAGGTCAGAAACACCATATATTTT
>.|TRBJ1-1|.|TRBV19
CASSIRPGTQNTEAFF
TGTGCCAGTAGTATTCGGCCCGGGACACAGAACACTGAAGCTTTCTTT
>.|TRBJ2-1|TRBD2|TRBV18
CASSPGGLAGVRSYNEQFF
TGTGCCAGCTCACCAGGGGGACTAGCGGGAGTTAGGTCCTACAATGAGCAGTTCTTC
>.|TRBJ2-6|.|TRBV28
CASSRTGANVLTF
TGTGCCAGCAGCCGGACGGGGGCCAACGTCCTGACTTTC
>.|TRBJ2-1|TRBD2|TRBV4-2
CASSQEWLADNEQFF
TGTGCCAGCAGCCAAGAGTGGCTAGCGGACAATGAGCAGTTCTTC
>.|TRBJ2-1|TRBD2|TRBV29-1
CSVRETSGAYNEQFF
TGCAGCGTCCGCGAAACTAGCGGGGCATACAATGAGCAGTTCTTC
>.|TRBJ1-1|.|TRBV7-9
CASSSWRGATNTEAFF
TGTGCCAGCAGCTCCTGGCGGGGGGCTACGAACACTGAAGCTTTCTTT
>.|TRBJ2-2|.|TRBV5-1
CASSLEVAGELFF
TGCGCCAGCAGCTTAGAGGTGGCCGGGGAGCTGTTTTTT
>.|TRBJ2-2|.|TRBV29-1
CSVGGAGELFF
TGCAGCGTTGGGGGGGCCGGGGAGCTGTTTTTT
>.|TRBJ2-7|.|TRBV6-5
CASSYRFGGPEQYF
TGTGCCAGCAGTTACCGGTTTGGAGGACCCGAGCAGTACTTC
>.|TRBJ2-7|.|TRBV11-2
CASSFPRDLSYEQYF
TGTGCCAGCAGCTTCCCAAGGGACCTATCCTACGAGCAGTACTTC
>.|TRBJ2-1|.|TRBV7-9
CASSLVREVSFF
TGTGCCAGCAGCTTAGTTAGAGAGGTTTCATTCTTC
>.|TRBJ1-3|.|TRBV19
CASSPGGNTIYF
TGTGCCAGTAGTCCAGGGGGAAACACCATATATTTT
>.|TRBJ2-3|.|TRBV19
CASSPEISGDTQYF
TGTGCCAGTAGTCCCGAGATTTCGGGGGATACGCAGTATTTT
>.|TRBJ2-3|.|TRBV7-2
CASSSNSGITDTQYF
TGTGCCAGCAGCTCCAATAGCGGTATCACAGATACGCAGTATTTT